This T cell receptor (beta chain) was found in a study of STAT5B mutations in CD4+ large granular lymphocyte leukemia. Regarding this clone: Antigen specificity is unknown.

Looked up from germline, CDR1 is SEHNR and CDR2 is FQNEAQ (reference sequence). The J segment lost 8 bases and the V segment lost 4 bases, leaving 7 bases of the junction unmatched. The CDR3 is 13 amino acids. Sequencing was at survey level. As processed by the authors: A productive frequency of 2.59 x 10-5 was the lowest detectable. Method: immunoSEQ multiplex PCR; TCRdb's copy keeps in-frame clones and lacks some. Clonal size and the V and J genes are those of that table, whereas D and trimming came from the DNA. Here the sample spans about 48,000 clones, around 70% being singletons. Overall study findings and caveats: The CD4+ versus CD8+ T-LGLL clonality difference may reflect limited sample size.

Sequencing was carried out using CD4+ T cells from blood buffy coats. This chain uses TRBV7-9 with TRBJ1-1, with 7 positions matching TRBD1. The receptor comes from a human donor in good health. The CDR3 region has the DNA TGTGCCAGCAGCTCCTGGGACAGCTGGGAAGCTTTCTTT. It codes for CASSSWDSWEAFF. Full variable domain (remainder filled in from reference TRBV7-9 and TRBJ1-1): DTGVSQNPRHKITKRGQNVTFRCDPISEHNRLYWYRQTLGQGPEFLTYFQNEAQLEKSRLLSDRFSAERPKGSFSTLEIQRTEQGDSAMYLCASSSWDSWEAFFGQGTRLTVV.